Below are 20 T cell receptor beta chains sequenced from a single sample in a study of shared clonotypes between healthy human individuals. Generated by immunoSEQ multiplex PCR, the TCRdb table keeps only in-frame clones and is missing some. The table includes some 2,500,000 clones, roughly 92% detected once. The sample was naive CD4+ T cells from PBMCs. Documented subset: CD45RA+ positively selected. The receptor set was obtained from a man younger than 30 in good health. Some clones in this sample may be carry-over from other donors' samples.

The DNA of the CDR3 is TGTGCCAGCGCCTGGCGTACCGGACAGGGAAAAACGCTTTCCTACGAGCAGTACTTC. Translated, it gives CASAWRTGQGKTLSYEQYF. This chain links TRBV2 with TRBJ2-7, with 8 bases that match TRBD1. The V gene's germline CDR1 is SNHLY and CDR2 FYNNEI. This CDR3 has 19 residues. V shed 8 bases, J shed 1 base, and the junction held 22 bases outside the gene matches.

The J gene is TRBJ2-3, the V gene TRBV5-1, with 8 bases that match TRBD2. The germline gives CDR1 SGHRS, CDR2 YFSETQ. The ends lost 4 bases at V and 1 base at J; junction bases unmatched: 11. The CDR3 length is 17 residues. CDR3 nucleotide sequence: TGCGCCAGCAGCCCAGGGACTAGAAGGGTGGGCACAGATACGCAGTATTTT. Translation gives CASSPGTRRVGTDTQYF.

In its sample, this clone was seen once. The chain couples TRBV4-1 to TRBJ2-2; no definite D call. With 0 bases removed from V and 0 bases from J, the gap between germline ends came to 11 bases. CDR1 is MGHRA and CDR2 is YSYEKL in the germline V gene. The CDR3 spans 17 residues. The chain's CDR3 is CASSQEMRGSNTGELFF. The DNA for the CDR3 is TGCGCCAGCAGCCAAGAAATGAGAGGTTCGAACACCGGGGAGCTGTTTTTT.

The rearrangement links TRBV28 to TRBJ2-7, with D possibly TRBD2 on 6 matching bases. V lost 5 bases and J lost 3, with 17 bases in between. CDR1 MDHEN and CDR2 SYDVKM come from the germline V gene. The CDR3 contains 15 residues. DNA of the CDR3: TGTGCCAGCAGTGCCGGGGGACTCGGAAACTACGAGCAGTACTTC. Translating it yields CASSAGGLGNYEQYF.

This clone was observed a single time. The chain joins TRBV7-2 to TRBJ1-3; D not certain. V shed 4 bases and J shed 4 bases, with 20 bases lying between them. Germline CDR1 SGHTA, CDR2 FQGNSA. This CDR3 has 17 residues. The DNA for the CDR3 is TGTGCCAGCAGCTCTGCAGGACGGACCCCTGGAGGAAACACCATATATTTT. This codes for CASSSAGRTPGGNTIYF.

The gene calls are TRBV4-1 and TRBJ1-1; D unclear. The CDR3 sequence is 15 residues long. The V gene's germline CDR1 is MGHRA and CDR2 YSYEKL. Between the trimmed V and J ends, which lost 4 bases and 1 base, there was a span of 13 bases. CDR3 region: CASSPSPLPNTEAFF. Here the CDR3 DNA reads TGCGCCAGCAGCCCCAGTCCCCTCCCGAACACTGAAGCTTTCTTT.

Remarks on this clone: Other DNA sequences in the same sample also yield this CDR3. The rearrangement links TRBV5-1 to TRBJ1-2; D remains unclear. Germline CDR1 is SGHRS and CDR2 is YFSETQ. This CDR3 contains 13 residues. Trimming shortened V by 0 bases and J by 4 bases, and 7 bases separated the two germline ends. The CDR3 sequence is CASSLGQSYGYTF. For the CDR3, the DNA is TGCGCCAGCAGCTTGGGTCAGTCCTATGGCTACACCTTC.

The V call is TRBV21-1, the J call TRBJ1-5; the DNA was not used to check the table's D call, TRBD1. TRBV21-1 is a pseudogene locus. The CDR3 sequence is 14 residues long. CDR3 region: CASSDRASNQPQHF. The CDR3 DNA reads as TGTGCCAGCAGTGACAGGGCAAGCAATCAGCCCCAGCATTTT.

The J gene is TRBJ1-4, the V gene TRBV7-9; no definite D call. V was pared by 0 bases and J by 8 bases, with 10 bases between. CDR1 and CDR2 (germline): SEHNR, FQNEAQ (reference sequence). There are 14 residues in the CDR3. The CDR3 DNA follows: TGTGCCAGCAGCTTAGCAGGTACCCAAGAAAAACTGTTTTTT. This gives the protein CASSLAGTQEKLFF.

The rearrangement links TRBV11-2 to TRBJ1-3; 9 bases agree with TRBD1. The CDR3 spans 16 residues. Trimming at V came to 5 bases and at J to 1 base, leaving 6 bases not matched to a gene. CDR1 is SGHAT, CDR2 FQNNGV, per germline. The CDR3 here is CASSPGTGRSGNTIYF. CDR3 nucleotide sequence: TGTGCCAGCAGCCCAGGGACAGGGAGGTCTGGAAACACCATATATTTT.

V is TRBV7-6 and J is TRBJ2-7, with D hard to call. CDR1 is SGHVS and CDR2 is FNYEAQ in the germline V gene. The CDR3 length is 14 residues. V was clipped by 6 bases and J by 6 bases, with 18 bases between them. The CDR3 coding sequence is TGTGCCAGCAGTGGTATTGGGTCTGGTGGCGAGCAGTACTTC. Its protein is CASSGIGSGGEQYF.

The table lists this clone with a count of one. The V and J genes are TRBV28 and TRBJ1-5; 8 bases line up with TRBD1. This CDR3 has 13 amino acids. Trimming took 6 bases from V and 7 from J; bases not matched to a gene: 5. From germline, CDR1 is MDHEN and CDR2 SYDVKM. CDR3 nucleotides: TGTGCCAGCAGGCGGACAGGGTTACAGCCCCAGCATTTT. Amino acid sequence: CASRRTGLQPQHF. The complete variable domain, with remaining parts taken from reference TRBV28 and TRBJ1-5, reads DVKVTQSSRYLVKRTGEKVFLECVQDMDHENMFWYRQDPGLGLRLIYFSYDVKMKEKGDIPEGYSVSREKKERFSLILESASTNQTSMYLCASRRTGLQPQHFGDGTRLSIL.

Only one count was recorded for this clone. The V call is TRBV5-1, the J call TRBJ2-5; D ambiguous. The V and J ends lost 5 bases and 3 bases respectively, with 11 bases between them. This CDR3 comprises 13 residues. Germline values: CDR1 SGHRS, CDR2 YFSETQ. This CDR3 reads CASSAAEKETQYF. CDR3 DNA sequence: TGCGCCAGCAGTGCAGCAGAGAAAGAGACCCAGTACTTC.

The chain links TRBV5-1 to TRBJ2-5; D gene unclear. This CDR3 is 15 amino acids long. V was cut by 1 base and J by 2 bases, with 12 bases left in between. Germline CDR1 SGHRS, CDR2 YFSETQ. CDR3 protein: CASSLHPAGQETQYF. CDR3 DNA: TGCGCCAGCAGCTTGCATCCGGCAGGACAAGAGACCCAGTACTTC.

The chain couples TRBV6-1 to TRBJ2-7; possible D gene TRBD1, 6 bases. Germline values: CDR1 MNHNS, CDR2 SASEGT. The CDR3 length is 13 residues. Trimming pared 3 bases from V and 2 bases from J, leaving 8 bases between. The DNA of the CDR3 is TGTGCCAGCAGTGACAGGGGTGCCTACGAGCAGTACTTC. Translation gives CASSDRGAYEQYF.

Regarding this clone: Distinct nucleotide sequences in the sample also encode this CDR3. The chain uses TRBV19 and TRBJ2-7; the D gene is possibly TRBD1 (6 bases). The length of the CDR3 is 14 residues. Trimming pared 4 bases from V and 3 bases from J, leaving 13 bases between. Germline V gene data show CDR1 as LNHDA and CDR2 as SQIVND (reference sequence). DNA for the CDR3: TGTGCCAGTAGTAGGCAGGGGCCACTCTACGAGCAGTACTTC. This translates into CASSRQGPLYEQYF.

Details on this clone: Additional DNA sequences in this sample encode the identical CDR3. J is TRBJ2-2 and V is TRBV18; no firm D call. The CDR3 spans 13 residues. Trimming took off 6 bases at V and 1 base at J, with 6 bases between the two ends. Germline V lookup: CDR1 KGHSH, CDR2 LQKENI. For the CDR3, the DNA is TGTGCCAGCTCCCCCGTGAACACCGGGGAGCTGTTTTTT. It codes for CASSPVNTGELFF.

This chain joins TRBV18 and TRBJ2-7; D tentatively reads TRBD1 or TRBD2 (5 bases each). The germline gives CDR1 KGHSH, CDR2 LQKENI. V was shortened by 2 bases and J by 9 bases, with 11 bases between the two germline ends. CDR3 length equals 12 residues. The CDR3 reads CASSPERGVQYF. For the CDR3, the DNA is TGTGCCAGCTCACCAGAGCGAGGGGTGCAGTACTTC.

This clone was seen once. The chain is built from TRBV5-1 and TRBJ2-3; 7 nucleotides agree with TRBD2. This CDR3 has 16 amino acids. After removal of 2 bases from V and 4 bases from J, the junction contained 10 bases not matched to a gene. Germline assignment: CDR1 SGHRS and CDR2 YFSETQ. The CDR3 here is CASSLVGRAGADTQYF. As DNA, the CDR3 is TGCGCCAGCAGCTTAGTTGGGAGGGCCGGGGCAGATACGCAGTATTTT.

This clone occurred once. The missing conserved phenylalanine or tryptophan at the end of this CDR3 makes a read error likely. It is unclear where the CDR3 begins or ends on the DNA, so no DNA is shown, and the CDR3 is as TCRdb lists it. This rearrangement joins TRBV7-2 to TRBJ1-2; TRBD1, the table's D call, was not compared with the DNA. Looked up from germline, CDR1 is SGHTA and CDR2 is FQGNSA. The CDR3 extends over 13 residues, inclusive of both ends. CDR3 amino acids: CASSLGAEFPQSL.